Listed below are T cell receptor beta chains from one sample, sequenced in a study of blood T cells in healthy people across ages. TCRdb analysed the 5' RACE reads with MiXCR anew, one entry per CDR3 protein. Among roughly 700,000 distinct CDR3 sequences listed, 20% to 25% were seen once. These data are also associated with another study on T cells of mothers and their children.

The source material was blood. The receptors were sampled from a boy between 10 and 17 years old in good health. Each CDR3 is given with its conserved first and last residue. A D gene is named only where the DNA matches it firmly. The size of a clone is reported for some rows only, either as once, few or many, or as a class for expanded clones.

few	TRBV7-8	NA	TRBJ2-7	CASSLAGSNVYEQYF	TGTGCCAGCAGCTTAGCAGGGTCTAACGTCTACGAGCAGTACTTC
NA	TRBV7-2	NA	TRBJ2-5	CASSSSPGEETQYF	TGTGCCAGCAGCTCAAGCCCGGGGGAAGAGACCCAGTACTTC
NA	TRBV6-6	TRBD2	TRBJ2-7	CASSYERAGGPLGEQYF	TGTGCCAGCAGTTACGAACGAGCGGGAGGGCCTTTGGGGGAGCAGTACTTC
NA	TRBV9	TRBD1	TRBJ1-2	CASSGQGYYGYTF	TGTGCCAGCAGCGGACAGGGGTACTATGGCTACACCTTC
few	TRBV21-1	NA	TRBJ2-4	CASSSPWLAKNIQYF	TGTGCCAGCAGCAGTCCTTGGTTAGCCAAAAACATTCAGTACTTC
few	TRBV28	TRBD1	TRBJ1-1	CASSPGRGPSEAFF	TGTGCCAGCAGCCCGGGGAGGGGGCCGAGTGAAGCTTTCTTT
NA	TRBV20-1	TRBD2	TRBJ2-1	CSARLAGGGSYNEQFF	TGCAGTGCTAGACTAGCGGGAGGAGGGTCCTACAATGAGCAGTTCTTC
NA	TRBV20-1	TRBD1	TRBJ2-7	CSARDARQGSYEQYF	TGCAGTGCTAGAGATGCCCGACAGGGCTCCTACGAGCAGTACTTC
NA	TRBV5-6	NA	TRBJ1-4	CASSLLVGARTEKLFF	TGTGCCAGCAGCTTGCTTGTGGGGGCCCGGACTGAAAAACTGTTTTTT
NA	TRBV6-6	TRBD1	TRBJ1-5	CASRQDRGDQPQHF	TGTGCCAGCAGGCAAGACAGGGGAGATCAGCCCCAGCATTTT
NA	TRBV6-6	NA	TRBJ1-1	CASSYGVMNTGAFF	TGTGCCAGCAGTTACGGGGTCATGAACACTGGAGCTTTCTTT
few	TRBV2	NA	TRBJ2-7	CASSYMNVEWGPSSYEQYF	TGTGCCAGCAGTTACATGAATGTTGAATGGGGCCCGAGCTCCTACGAGCAGTACTTC
NA	TRBV3-1	NA	TRBJ2-1	CASSQERGGKGDEQFF	TGTGCCAGCAGCCAAGAGAGGGGGGGTAAAGGCGATGAGCAGTTCTTC
few	TRBV15	NA	TRBJ2-5	CATSRDLGMGETQYF	TGTGCCACCAGCAGAGATCTGGGGATGGGAGAGACCCAGTACTTC
NA	TRBV2	NA	TRBJ2-7	CASSEGAASYEQYF	TGTGCCAGCAGTGAAGGAGCGGCCTCCTACGAGCAGTACTTC
NA	TRBV29-1	NA	TRBJ2-2	CSVEGLYTNTGELFF	TGCAGCGTTGAAGGACTGTATACGAACACCGGGGAGCTGTTTTTT
few	TRBV12-5	TRBD2	TRBJ2-6	CASGLEILAGGSGANVLTF	TGTGCTAGTGGTTTGGAAATACTAGCGGGGGGCTCTGGGGCCAACGTCCTGACTTTC
few	TRBV29-1	NA	TRBJ1-1	CSIGGRLTDTEAFF	TGCAGCATTGGGGGCCGCCTCACGGACACTGAAGCTTTCTTT
NA	TRBV25-1	NA	TRBJ2-1	CASSQTTGEQFF	TGTGCCAGCAGTCAAACTACAGGGGAGCAGTTCTTC
NA	TRBV29-1	NA	TRBJ2-2	CSVFGVNGELFF	TGCAGCGTTTTTGGGGTTAACGGGGAGCTGTTTTTT
NA	TRBV12-3/TRBV12-4	NA	TRBJ2-6	CASMGWGLEAQSPGANVLTF	TGTGCCAGCATGGGGTGGGGGCTCGAGGCCCAATCCCCTGGGGCCAACGTCCTGACTTTC
NA	TRBV15	NA	TRBJ2-7	CATSRDSGYYEQYF	TGTGCCACCAGCAGAGACAGTGGGTACTACGAGCAGTACTTC
NA	TRBV4-1	NA	TRBJ1-2	CASSQVVDYGYTF	TGCGCCAGCAGCCAAGTGGTTGACTATGGCTACACCTTC
NA	TRBV6-5	TRBD1	TRBJ2-1	CASSYLIQGPSSYNEQFF	TGTGCCAGCAGTTACTTAATACAGGGGCCGAGCTCCTACAATGAGCAGTTCTTC
few	TRBV20-1	NA	TRBJ2-1	CSATGPIIDEQFF	TGCAGTGCTACCGGGCCAATTATTGATGAGCAGTTCTTC
few	TRBV7-6	NA	TRBJ2-1	CASSTHPTPNPYNEQFF	TGTGCCAGCAGCACACATCCCACCCCGAACCCATACAATGAGCAGTTCTTC
NA	TRBV4-1	TRBD1	TRBJ2-7	CASSRGPGQVSDEQYF	TGCGCCAGCAGCCGGGGGCCGGGACAGGTTTCCGACGAGCAGTACTTC
few	TRBV4-3	NA	TRBJ1-4	CASSHKSRDSNEKLFF	TGCGCCAGCAGCCACAAGTCCCGGGACTCCAATGAAAAACTGTTTTTT
few	TRBV20-1	TRBD1	TRBJ2-2	CSARPRDSFTGELFF	TGCAGTGCTAGACCCCGGGACAGTTTCACCGGGGAGCTGTTTTTT
NA	TRBV5-6	TRBD1	TRBJ2-4	CASTLGQGKNIQYF	TGTGCCAGCACCCTGGGACAGGGCAAAAACATTCAGTACTTC
few	TRBV3-1	TRBD2	TRBJ2-5	CASSLRGLARAQETQYF	TGTGCCAGCAGCCTTAGGGGACTAGCGCGGGCACAAGAGACCCAGTACTTC
NA	TRBV4-2	NA	TRBJ2-3	CASSQDYSGTQYF	TGTGCCAGCAGCCAGGATTATTCGGGTACGCAGTATTTT
NA	TRBV4-3	NA	TRBJ2-1	CASSPEKGDNEQFF	TGCGCCAGCAGTCCCGAAAAGGGGGACAATGAGCAGTTCTTC
NA	TRBV4-1	TRBD2	TRBJ2-1	CASSHPDGRGNEQFF	TGCGCCAGCAGCCATCCAGACGGGCGGGGGAATGAGCAGTTCTTC
NA	TRBV28	TRBD2	TRBJ2-7	CASSLRGLADYEQYF	TGTGCCAGCAGTTTAAGGGGACTAGCGGACTACGAGCAGTACTTC
few	TRBV12-3/TRBV12-4	TRBD1	TRBJ2-7	CASRLGTGSTYEQYF	TGTGCCAGCAGACTCGGGACAGGGTCTACCTACGAGCAGTACTTC
NA	TRBV7-6	NA	TRBJ2-1	CASSLVGSRPEYNEQFF	TGTGCCAGCAGCTTAGTTGGCTCACGGCCGGAGTACAATGAGCAGTTCTTC
NA	TRBV11-2	NA	TRBJ2-7	CASSSIRSYEQYF	TGTGCCAGCAGCTCGATCCGGTCTTACGAGCAGTACTTC
NA	TRBV6-5	NA	TRBJ2-3	CASSGNGPGTDTQYF	TGTGCCAGCAGCGGAAACGGCCCCGGAACAGATACGCAGTATTTT
NA	TRBV12-3/TRBV12-4	TRBD1	TRBJ1-2	CASSPTGGSHGYTF	TGTGCCAGCAGCCCCACAGGGGGATCGCACGGCTACACCTTC
few	TRBV3-1	TRBD2	TRBJ2-3	CASSLAGGPEDTQYF	TGTGCCAGCAGCTTAGCGGGGGGGCCGGAAGATACGCAGTATTTT
NA	TRBV12-3/TRBV12-4	TRBD2	TRBJ2-2	CASSPLAGSNTGELFF	TGTGCCAGCAGTCCCCTAGCGGGGAGTAACACCGGGGAGCTGTTTTTT
few	TRBV5-6	NA	TRBJ2-3	CASSSETSGGQRTDTQYF	TGTGCCAGCAGCTCAGAAACTTCAGGGGGGCAACGCACAGATACGCAGTATTTT
NA	TRBV4-3	TRBD1	TRBJ2-1	CASSQDEGAVSYNEQFF	TGCGCCAGCAGCCAAGATGAGGGGGCCGTTTCGTACAATGAGCAGTTCTTC
many	TRBV20-1	NA	TRBJ2-3	CSARGGTTDTQYF	TGCAGTGCTAGAGGAGGGACCACAGATACGCAGTATTTT
NA	TRBV20-1	NA	TRBJ1-1	CSARLGGDTEAFF	TGCAGTGCTAGATTGGGTGGTGACACTGAAGCTTTCTTT
NA	TRBV3-1	TRBD1	TRBJ1-3	CASSLGQPNTIYF	TGTGCCAGCAGCCTGGGACAGCCAAACACCATATATTTT
NA	TRBV4-1	TRBD2	TRBJ2-2	CASSQLRLAGSNTGELFF	TGCGCCAGCAGCCAACTTCGACTAGCGGGTTCGAACACCGGGGAGCTGTTTTTT
few	TRBV20-1	NA	TRBJ2-7	CSARDRGRGATYEQYF	TGCAGTGCTAGAGATAGGGGGCGGGGGGCGACCTACGAGCAGTACTTC
NA	TRBV3-1	NA	TRBJ2-7	CASSLKTYSPSEQYF	TGTGCCAGCAGCCTCAAGACGTATTCCCCCTCCGAGCAGTACTTC
few	TRBV27	NA	TRBJ2-1	CASSAQGWTENEQFF	TGTGCCAGCAGTGCGCAGGGCTGGACGGAGAATGAGCAGTTCTTC
NA	TRBV7-2	NA	TRBJ2-1	CASSSRGGSPYGEQFF	TGTGCCAGCAGCTCCAGGGGGGGGTCCCCCTACGGTGAGCAGTTCTTC
NA	TRBV12-5	NA	TRBJ2-6	CASGLPRGPSGANVLTF	TGTGCTAGTGGTTTGCCACGGGGGCCCTCTGGGGCCAACGTCCTGACTTTC
few	TRBV9	NA	TRBJ1-5	CASSVGGSGGESPLYQPQHF	TGTGCCAGCAGCGTAGGGGGGAGCGGGGGAGAGAGCCCCCTTTATCAGCCCCAGCATTTT
few	TRBV11-1	TRBD1	TRBJ2-1	CASRLGTGGFMWNEQFF	TGTGCCAGCAGATTGGGGACAGGGGGCTTTATGTGGAATGAGCAGTTCTTC
few	TRBV3-1	NA	TRBJ1-2	CASSPGALRKDGYTF	TGTGCCAGCAGCCCGGGAGCCCTTCGGAAGGATGGCTACACCTTC
few	TRBV20-1	NA	TRBJ1-2	CSASDQGLDYGYTF	TGCAGTGCTAGCGATCAGGGACTAGACTATGGCTACACCTTC
NA	TRBV4-1	NA	TRBJ2-5	CASSQRNEETQYF	TGCGCCAGCAGCCAGCGGAACGAAGAGACCCAGTACTTC
NA	TRBV7-3	NA	TRBJ1-2	CASSPRVGSDGYTF	TGTGCCAGCAGCCCGCGGGTAGGATCCGATGGCTACACCTTC